The 7 T cell receptor beta chains below all came from one sample that was sequenced in a study of CD8+ T cells in alopecia areata. Reverse transcription of extracted RNA yielded cDNA, which provided the sequencing template. Method: immunoSEQ multiplex PCR; TCRdb's copy keeps in-frame clones and lacks some. The sample consists of hundreds of thousands of clones, over 45% of them appearing once. Regarding treatment: oral pan-JAK inhibitor, 5-10 mg twice daily. The sample here was CD4+ T cells sorted from blood, taken at week 52, from a patient treated with tofacitinib. The origin of the receptors is a human donor with alopecia areata.

This clone was counted only a few times. The chain uses TRBV2 and TRBJ1-2; 7 nucleotides line up with TRBD1. With V trimmed by 10 bases and J by 0 bases, 8 bases remained unmatched. CDR3 length: 14 residues. Germline lookup yields CDR1 SNHLY and CDR2 FYNNEI. As DNA, the CDR3 is TGTGCCACGGGACAGTTAGTTACTAACTATGGCTACACCTTC. Protein sequence: CATGQLVTNYGYTF.

The rearrangement uses TRBV5-6 and TRBJ1-3; D is ambiguous. V gave up 2 bases and J gave up 5 bases, with 5 bases separating them. Germline V gene data show CDR1 as SGHDT and CDR2 as YYEEEE. The CDR3 loop spans 12 amino acids. Here the CDR3 reads CASSFGRNTIYF. CDR3 sequence (DNA): TGTGCCAGCAGCTTTGGAAGAAACACCATATATTTT.

The chain carries TRBV5-4 and TRBJ1-2, with D perhaps TRBD1 (6 bases). Trimming stripped 5 bases from V and 3 bases from J, with 11 bases between. The CDR3 consists of 13 residues. Germline V gene data show CDR1 as SGHNT and CDR2 as YYREEE (reference sequence). CDR3 nucleotides: TGTGCCAGCAGGGCCCAGGGGTACTATGGCTACACCTTC. This encodes CASRAQGYYGYTF. Full variable domain (rest looked up from reference TRBV5-4 and TRBJ1-2): ETGVTQSPTHLIKTRGQQVTLRCSSQSGHNTVSWYQQALGQGPQFIFQYYREEENGRGNFPPRFSGLQFPNYSSELNVNALELDDSALYLCASRAQGYYGYTFGSGTRLTVV.

The V call is TRBV30, the J call TRBJ1-2; TRBD1 matches at 8 bases. This CDR3 has 17 amino acids. Per germline, CDR1 GTSNPN and CDR2 SVGIG (reference sequence). Losses at the gene ends were 0 bases for V and 6 bases for J; bases not matched to a gene: 15. In nucleotides, the CDR3 is TGTGCCTGGAGTGTAAGAGGAAAGACAGGACAGGGTAATGGCTACACCTTC. Protein sequence: CAWSVRGKTGQGNGYTF.

CDR3 loop: CASSLRQEGSPLHF. For the CDR3, the DNA is TGTGCCAGCAGCCTGAGACAGGAGGGTTCACCCCTCCACTTT. The V call is TRBV5-6, the J call TRBJ1-6; D perhaps matches TRBD1 (6 bases). Trimming took 4 bases from V and 9 from J, leaving 14 bases between them. Germline assignment: CDR1 SGHDT and CDR2 YYEEEE. This CDR3 has 14 residues. The variable domain in full, completed from reference TRBV5-6 and TRBJ1-6, reads DAGVTQSPTHLIKTRGQQVTLRCSPKSGHDTVSWYQQALGQGPQFIFQYYEEEERQRGNFPDRFSGHQFPNYSSELNVNALLLGDSALYLCASSLRQEGSPLHFGNGTRLTVT.

The V gene is TRBV29-1, the J gene TRBJ1-3; D remains unclear. This CDR3 is 14 amino acids long. Germline CDR1 is SQVTM and CDR2 is ANQGSEA. Trimming stripped 4 bases from V and 0 bases from J, with 10 bases between. This CDR3 reads CSVVHRNSGNTIYF. The CDR3 DNA reads as TGCAGCGTTGTCCACCGCAACTCTGGAAACACCATATATTTT.

The V call is TRBV30, the J call TRBJ2-5; D is ambiguous. V lost 4 bases and J 1 base, leaving 7 bases between the germline ends. This CDR3 is built from 12 residues. Germline CDR1 reads GTSNPN; CDR2 reads SVGIG (reference sequence). CDR3 sequence reads: CAWNLLQETQYF. Written as DNA, the CDR3 is TGTGCCTGGAATCTCCTCCAAGAGACCCAGTACTTC.